The 2 T cell receptor beta chains presented below share a single source sample, sequenced in a study of identical twins. TCRdb used MiXCR to reprocess the 5' RACE reads, holding one entry per CDR3 protein. The table records around 960,000 distinct CDR3 sequences, about 12% of them present only once. This sample also appeared in a second study, on yellow fever vaccine responses in identical twins.

The specimen sequenced was PBMCs. Source of these receptors: a woman aged 18-35 years in good health.

The V gene is TRBV6-1, the J gene TRBJ2-3; 10 bases align to TRBD2. V trimming: 6 bases; J trimming: 4 bases; junction bases outside the gene matches: 7. Germline lookup yields CDR1 MNHNS and CDR2 SASEGT. The CDR3 totals 15 residues. The CDR3 sequence is CASRPSGGGSDTQYF. Written as DNA, the CDR3 is TGTGCCAGCAGGCCTAGCGGGGGAGGATCAGATACGCAGTATTTT.

This clonotype came up a few times. This rearrangement joins TRBV3-1 to TRBJ2-5; D ambiguous. CDR1 is LGHDT, CDR2 YNNKEL, per germline (reference sequence). The CDR3 covers 13 residues. Between the trimmed V and J ends, which lost 5 bases and 4 bases, there was a span of 11 bases. Here the CDR3 reads CASSTTGRETQYF. In nucleotides, the CDR3 is TGTGCCAGCAGCACCACGGGCCGAGAGACCCAGTACTTC.